This T cell receptor beta chain was sequenced during a study of T cells in women clearing cervical HPV infection. Study information: Women with histologically confirmed HPV16-related CIN3 or worse, 2 with invasive cancer, served as cases. No precancer developed; the control's incident HPV16 infection cleared within 12 months. Case blood was drawn a median approximately 150 days after lesion detection.

CDR3 length: 15 amino acids. Germline V gene data show CDR1 as SNHLY and CDR2 as FYNNEI. Trimming took 8 bases from V and 7 from J; bases not matched to a gene: 7. A remark on this clone: The CDR3 goes on 3 residues after the read ends, and that part is filled in from the germline J gene.

Average input was approximately 1,200 ng genomic DNA for immunoSEQ TCR beta CDR3 amplification. This table comes from immunoSEQ multiplex PCR, and its TCRdb copy is limited to in-frame clones, with some not included. Seen in this sample are 20,000 to 25,000 clones; the ten most common clones hold roughly 2.7%. The sample taken for sequencing was blood buffy coat. The clonotype comes from a woman between 18 and 70 years old with a cervical HPV16 infection that either progressed to CIN3+ or cleared (not recorded which). The chain links TRBV2 to TRBJ2-1, with 14 positions matching TRBD2. Partial CDR3 DNA: TGTGCCAGCGGGGGACTAGCGGGAGATCATAATGAG. This encodes CASGGLAGDHNE. The CDR3 as a whole reads CASGGLAGDHNEQFF.